Listed here are 8 T cell receptor beta chains from one sample, sequenced in a study of CD8+CD57+ T cells in acquired aplastic anemia. Using genomic DNA as the template, TCR beta VDJ and CDR3 profiling was carried out. From the reads, TCRdb called clonotypes with MiXCR, one entry per CDR3 protein. The table includes some 140,000 distinct CDR3 sequences, around two fifths detected once. Material: sorted CD4+, CD8+, or CD8+CD57+ T cells (not recorded which) from PBMCs. The origin of the receptors is a human donor in good health, serving as a control.

The chain couples TRBV10-3 to TRBJ2-3; 10 nucleotides match TRBD1. This CDR3 contains 15 residues. CDR1 is ENHRY, CDR2 SYGVKD, per germline. The junction had 9 bases not matched to a gene; V was cut back by 10 bases and J by 2 bases. The CDR3 nucleotides are TGTGCCAGCAGGCCCGGGACAGGGGACACAGATACGCAGTATTTT. Translated: CASRPGTGDTDTQYF.

At least ten counts were recorded for this clonotype. The chain carries TRBV9 and TRBJ1-3; the match to TRBD1 covers 9 bases. Germline CDR1 and CDR2: SGDLS and YYNGEE. V dropped 2 bases and J dropped 8; count of bases not matched to a gene: 8. The CDR3 has 15 amino acids. CDR3 loop: CASSVDRGVWDTIYF. CDR3 in DNA: TGTGCCAGCAGCGTCGACAGGGGGGTTTGGGACACCATATATTTT.

Many counts were recorded for this clonotype. This CDR3 reads CAIAPQGPTDTQYF. CDR3 nucleotide sequence: TGTGCCATCGCGCCCCAGGGCCCTACAGATACGCAGTATTTT. V is TRBV10-3 and J is TRBJ2-3; D perhaps matches TRBD1 (5 bases). V gave up 8 bases and J gave up 3 bases, with 15 bases separating them. Per the germline V gene, CDR1 is ENHRY and CDR2 is SYGVKD. The CDR3 is 14 residues long.

Remarks on this clonotype: One junction end does not reproduce the germline sequence, and a read error may be involved. The chain recombines TRBV9 with TRBJ2-3; D gene uncertain. Germline V gene data show CDR1 as SGDLS and CDR2 as YYNGEE. The CDR3 is 15 amino acids. For the CDR3, the DNA is TGTGCCAGCGGCGTAGTTGGCAGTGGCACAGATACGCAGTATTTT. It codes for CASGVVGSGTDTQYF.

This rearrangement joins TRBV6-2 or TRBV6-3 to TRBJ1-2; D is unresolved. Trimming took off 0 bases at V and 8 bases at J, with 10 bases between the two ends. CDR3 length equals 13 residues. Germline V gene data show CDR1 as MNHEY and CDR2 as SVGEGT. The CDR3 nucleotides read TGTGCCAGCAGTTACTCCGGCCGGCGGGGCTACACCTTC. Amino acids: CASSYSGRRGYTF.

There are many counts of this clonotype. V usage is TRBV15 and J usage is TRBJ1-1; 8 bases are a match to TRBD1. The J segment lost 7 bases and the V segment lost 2 bases, leaving 6 bases of the junction unmatched. Germline V gene data show CDR1 as LNHNV and CDR2 as YYDKDF (reference sequence). This CDR3 comprises 14 residues. The chain's CDR3 is CATSRPDREIEAFF. In DNA, the CDR3 is TGTGCCACCAGCAGACCGGACAGGGAAATTGAAGCTTTCTTT.

The rearrangement links TRBV7-2 to TRBJ2-7, with 11 bases matching TRBD2. V trimming: 5 bases; J trimming: 3 bases; junction bases outside the gene matches: 3. Looked up from germline, CDR1 is SGHTA and CDR2 is FQGNSA. There are 14 residues in the CDR3. The CDR3 bases are TGTGCCAGCAGCAAACTAGCGGGAGTCTACGAGCAGTACTTC. Its protein is CASSKLAGVYEQYF.

This clonotype has just a few counts. In DNA form, the CDR3 reads TGTGCCACCAGCGATGATTACGGGGGGGAGCTGTTTTTT. Its translation: CATSDDYGGELFF. The rearrangement links TRBV24-1 to TRBJ2-2; D unclear. With 7 bases removed from V and 8 bases from J, the gap between germline ends came to 13 bases. This CDR3 is 13 amino acids long. The V gene's germline CDR1 is KGHDR and CDR2 SFDVKD.